The source of this T cell receptor (beta chain) is a study of human T cells and chemical hapten exposure (dated by TCRdb to the early 2020s). Concerning the study at large: For sensitization, 2% DPC in acetone was applied to a 2 cm by 2 cm area of upper inner arm skin. The study tracked peripheral blood TCR repertoire changes in vivo during primary and secondary sensitization to the hapten diphenylcyclopropenone (DPC) in alopecia patients. Libraries were pooled for sequencing, and variation in per-sample TCR yields was attributed mainly to small differences in library volumes within the pool. Weekly therapeutic DPC doses were additionally applied to the scalp of patients throughout the approximately 24-week study period. Some 29 alopecia patients gave blood for TCR sequencing at one to four time points (pre-sensitization, 2, 6 and 24 weeks). The mostly female patient cohort included alopecia areata with under or over 50% scalp involvement, alopecia totalis and alopecia universalis. Blood samples were taken from patients before sensitization (week 0) and at 2, 6 and about 24 weeks after DPC sensitization. Patch tests used Finn chambers with 0.01% DPC on the upper back, scored after 6 days by International Contact Dermatitis Research Group standards.

This specimen's time point label, interpreted: pre-sensitization, week 0. What the treatment or condition label conveys for this sample: therapeutic diphenylcyclopropenone sensitization with weekly scalp DPC. At every patch-test visit, the blood draw took place before the patch test was put on. Patients were eligible if aged 18 to 70, diagnosed with alopecia and judged suitable for DPC therapy, and pregnant patients were excluded. Unfractionated whole blood was collected in Tempus Blood RNA tubes, and total RNA was extracted from that blood. The library was generated by RACE. Instrument used: NextSeq 500. Library preparation attached unique molecular identifiers to individual cDNA molecules for quantitative, reproducible TCR counting. From each blood RNA sample, both TCR alpha and TCR beta chains were sequenced. Under the source paper's analysis protocol: Samples had a median of roughly 100,000 TCRs, with a range from roughly 23,224 to 750,000. The Decombinator software suite was used to annotate V, J and CDR3 in the TCR reads. For PS versus PT1 abundance plots, all samples were subsampled to the same number of TCRs (28,000). TCRs were defined as expanded if absent before sensitization and observed at least eight times at the 2-week time point. TCRdb cleaned the public reads at Q25 with fastp, built clones with MiXCR and kept in-frame beta chains. For every CDR3 protein sequence, its rows merge into one entry that carries the most common genes and DNA. The authors' filters were not applied to this entry. Counted in this sample were about 380,000 distinct CDR3 sequences; about 5.1% of them appeared once. Of the sample, just over 2.5% falls within the top ten clones.

Germline trimming: 0 bases from V, 7 bases from J; junction bases outside gene matches: 6. As encoded in the germline V gene, CDR1 is KGHDR while CDR2 is SFDVKD. Spanning cysteine to phenylalanine, the CDR3 consists of 17 amino acids. The kept DNA is CDR3 alone, 51 bases in frame from the first base. Concerning this clonotype itself: The specificity of this receptor is unknown. No quality values exist for individual bases; no much larger clone is one base distant.

Findings and caveats that apply to the study as a whole: After repeated subsampling, changes were observed in the strength of the expansion versus patch-test correlation and in the threshold at which the correlation became significant. Patch test score correlated positively with the number of PT1 expanded TCRs, reaching significance at thresholds 8, 16 and 32 but not at 4. Because every patient had alopecia, a presumed autoimmune disease, the patients' immune response might differ from that of healthy individuals. The number of TCRs above 1 in 1000 frequency did not change with DPC sensitization; there was no evidence of global repertoire structure alterations. Significantly more large CDR3 similarity clusters were formed by expanded TCRs than by pre-sensitization or healthy control sets, consistent with antigen-driven responses.

The clonotype originates from a woman between 50 and 59 years old with alopecia areata. Some clones in this sample may be carry-over from other donors' samples. The source was whole blood, collected in connection with sensitization to the hapten diphenylcyclopropenone (DPC). The chain uses TRBV24-1 and TRBJ2-2; 11 bases in between match TRBD1. The CDR3 protein is CATSDLVGQGASGELFF. In nucleotide form, the sequence is TGTGCCACCAGTGATTTGGTCGGACAGGGGGCTAGCGGGGAGCTGTTTTTT.